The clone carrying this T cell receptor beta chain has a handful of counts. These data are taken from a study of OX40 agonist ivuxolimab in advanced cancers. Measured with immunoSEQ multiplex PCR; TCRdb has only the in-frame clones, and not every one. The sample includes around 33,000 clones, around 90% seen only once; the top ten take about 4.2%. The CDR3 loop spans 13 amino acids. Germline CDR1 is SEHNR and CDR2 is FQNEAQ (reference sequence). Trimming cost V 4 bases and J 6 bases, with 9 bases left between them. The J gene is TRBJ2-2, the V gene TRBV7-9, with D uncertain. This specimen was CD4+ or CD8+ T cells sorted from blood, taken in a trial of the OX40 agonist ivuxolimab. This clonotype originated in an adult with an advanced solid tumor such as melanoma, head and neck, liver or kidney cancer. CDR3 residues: CASSSSFAGELFF. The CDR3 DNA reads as TGTGCCAGCAGCTCCTCATTCGCCGGGGAGCTGTTTTTT. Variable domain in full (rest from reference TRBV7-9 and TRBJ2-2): DTGVSQNPRHKITKRGQNVTFRCDPISEHNRLYWYRQTLGQGPEFLTYFQNEAQLEKSRLLSDRFSAERPKGSFSTLEIQRTEQGDSAMYLCASSSSFAGELFFGEGSRLTVL.